The 8 T cell receptor beta chains below were found in one sample sequenced in a study of T cells in Graves' hyperthyroidism and ophthalmopathy. There were TCR beta CDR3 regions amplified from RNA transcripts. A first-round RT-PCR of the TCR CDR3 used the HTBI primer set. MiXCR, applied by TCRdb to the multiplex PCR reads, yields one record per CDR3 protein. Of around 700,000 distinct CDR3 sequences in the sample, approximately 36% were seen once. Source material: blood. The receptors shown here come from a woman between 35 and 50 years old with Graves' hyperthyroidism.

Regarding this clonotype: Here the CDR3 omits its conserved ending phenylalanine or tryptophan, so a read error is the likely source. The DNA is left out, because the CDR3 cannot be placed on it with certainty; the CDR3 is given as TCRdb lists it. The V and J genes are TRBV9 and TRBJ1-1; the table gives TRBD1 as D, unverified against the DNA. CDR1 is SGDLS and CDR2 is YYNGEE in the germline V gene. The CDR3 is 11 residues long, counting both termini. CDR3 in amino acids: CASSVVGGRGV.

This clonotype occurred a few times. The V call is TRBV6-6, the J call TRBJ1-2; no definite D call. Trimming cost V 8 bases and J 1 base, with 8 bases left between them. Germline CDR1 and CDR2: MNHNY and SVGAGI (reference sequence). CDR3 size: 12 residues. CDR3 in amino acids: CASATVNYGYTF. Here the CDR3 DNA reads TGTGCCAGCGCAACAGTTAACTATGGCTACACCTTC.

This clonotype was recorded many times. The J gene is TRBJ2-7, the V gene TRBV7-9; perhaps TRBD1 as D (6 bases). The V end lost 1 base, the J end lost 4 bases, and 17 bases lay between the germline ends. Germline V gene data show CDR1 as SEHNR and CDR2 as FQNEAQ (reference sequence). The length of the CDR3 is 16 residues. In DNA, the CDR3 is TGTGCCAGCAGCTTAGATACAGGGAGTATCATGTACGAGCAGTACTTC. This translates into CASSLDTGSIMYEQYF.

This clonotype was counted ten times or more. The V and J genes are TRBV19 and TRBJ1-5, with 9 bases fitting TRBD1. The V gene end was trimmed by 3 bases and the J gene end by 10 bases; junction bases not matched to a gene: 10. The CDR3 sequence is 15 residues long. Germline V lookup: CDR1 LNHDA, CDR2 SQIVND (reference sequence). The CDR3 region is CASSIAGTGSQPQHF. The CDR3, as DNA: TGTGCCAGTAGTATCGCCGGGACAGGGAGTCAACCCCAGCATTTT. The full variable domain, completed using reference TRBV19 and TRBJ1-5, is DGGITQSPKYLFRKEGQNVTLSCEQNLNHDAMYWYRQDPGQGLRLIYYSQIVNDFQKGDIAEGYSVSREKKESFPLTVTSAQKNPTAFYLCASSIAGTGSQPQHFGDGTRLSIL.

In its sample, this clonotype was seen a few times. The chain recombines TRBV4-3 with TRBJ2-2; D gene ambiguous. The CDR3 is 13 amino acids. From germline, CDR1 is LGHNA and CDR2 YSLEER. Trimming left V 1 base short and J 3 bases short, with 3 bases between. CDR3 coding DNA: TGCGCCAGCAGCCAAGGGTACACCGGGGAGCTGTTTTTT. Protein sequence: CASSQGYTGELFF.

This clonotype was seen more than once but under ten times. This chain connects TRBV6-6 to TRBJ1-2, with TRBD1 identical over 9 bases. The CDR3 has 15 amino acids. Germline lookup yields CDR1 MNHNY and CDR2 SVGAGI (reference sequence). V gave up 6 bases and J gave up 5 bases; unmatched junction bases: 10. The CDR3 is CASRTNTGGGYGYTF. Here the CDR3 DNA reads TGTGCCAGCAGAACTAATACAGGGGGCGGTTATGGCTACACCTTC.

The chain employs TRBV7-9 and TRBJ2-7; TRBD1 agrees at 9 bases. Germline CDR1 is SEHNR and CDR2 is FQNEAQ (reference sequence). The junction had 7 bases not matched to a gene; V was cut back by 1 base and J by 6 bases. This CDR3 contains 15 residues. The CDR3 sequence is CASSLEGTGFGEQYF. The CDR3 DNA reads TGTGCCAGCAGCTTAGAAGGGACAGGGTTCGGCGAGCAGTACTTC.

This clonotype has a handful of counts. The chain joins TRBV10-3 to TRBJ1-6; D call uncertain. The CDR3 runs 13 residues. The germline V gene has CDR1 ENHRY and CDR2 SYGVKD. The V end lost 10 bases, the J end lost 5 bases, and 12 bases lay between the germline ends. In DNA form, the CDR3 reads TGTGCCAGCCGAGGACCGAATAATTCACCCCTCCACTTT. Translation gives CASRGPNNSPLHF.